This T cell receptor (beta chain) was sequenced during a study of T-cell memory formation after mild COVID-19. Overall study context: Largely, the TCR clusters proved donor specific.

TCRdb re-called the 5' RACE reads with MiXCR, one entry per CDR3 protein. The repertoire holds approximately 450,000 distinct CDR3 sequences, with approximately 18% as singletons. This clonotype was counted a few times. Its antigen is unknown. Findings of the study overall: A subset of responding clones appeared in pre-infection memory, suggesting cross-reactive memory joined.

With 5 bases clipped from V and 1 base from J, the junction kept 8 bases outside the gene matches. Germline assignment: CDR1 SEHNR and CDR2 FQNEAQ (reference sequence). This CDR3 has 15 residues. Sequencing was carried out using PBMCs or a T cell subset sorted from them (not recorded which). The receptor comes from an adult woman who had mild COVID-19 (a few samples of this study predate the infection). Cell type and time point are not known. The V call is TRBV7-9, the J call TRBJ2-7; the match to TRBD1 covers 7 bases. The CDR3 bases are TGTGCCAGCAGCCCGGGACAGCTTAAGTCCTACGAGCAGTACTTC. It specifies CASSPGQLKSYEQYF.